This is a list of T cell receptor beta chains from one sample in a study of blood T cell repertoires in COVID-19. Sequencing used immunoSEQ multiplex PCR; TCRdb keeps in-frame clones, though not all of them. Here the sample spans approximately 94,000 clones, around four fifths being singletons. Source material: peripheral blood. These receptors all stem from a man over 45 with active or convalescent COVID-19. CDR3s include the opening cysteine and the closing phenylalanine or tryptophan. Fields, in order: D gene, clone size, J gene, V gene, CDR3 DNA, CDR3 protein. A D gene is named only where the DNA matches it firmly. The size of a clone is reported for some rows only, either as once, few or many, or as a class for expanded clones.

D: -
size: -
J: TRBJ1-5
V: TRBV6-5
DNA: TGTGCCAGCAGTTACAGGGTAGAGGGAGGAAATCAGCCCCAGCATTTT
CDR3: CASSYRVEGGNQPQHF

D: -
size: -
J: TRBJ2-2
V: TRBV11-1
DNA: TGTGCCAGCAGCTTAGGGGGGCAAGCCGGGGAGCTGTTTTTT
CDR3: CASSLGGQAGELFF

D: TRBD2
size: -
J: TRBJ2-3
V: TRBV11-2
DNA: TGTGCCAGCAGGAACGGGAGGGGCGGAAGCACAGATACGCAGTATTTT
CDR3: CASRNGRGGSTDTQYF

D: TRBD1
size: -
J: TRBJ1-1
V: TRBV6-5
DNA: TGTGCCACCGGGGAACAGGGGATCACTGAAGCTTTCTTT
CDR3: CATGEQGITEAFF

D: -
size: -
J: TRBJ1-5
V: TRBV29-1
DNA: TGCAGCGTTGAACAGGGTGGATCTGGGGCCCAGCATTTT
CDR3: CSVEQGGSGAQHF

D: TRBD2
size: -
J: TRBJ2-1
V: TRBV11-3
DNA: TGTGCCAGCAGCAAGGGACTAGCATCCAATGAGCAGTTCTTC
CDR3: CASSKGLASNEQFF

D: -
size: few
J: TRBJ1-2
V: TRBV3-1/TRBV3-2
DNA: TGTGCCAGCAGCCAAGATTGGGGGGACGGCTATGGCTACACCTTC
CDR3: CASSQDWGDGYGYTF

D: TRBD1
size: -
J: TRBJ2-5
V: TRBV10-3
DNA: TGTGCCTCGACAGGGGGCGAAGATGAGACCCAGTACTTC
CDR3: CASTGGEDETQYF

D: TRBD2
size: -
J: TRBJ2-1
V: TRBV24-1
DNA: TGTGCCACCAGTGACCGTGGGGGAGGGGCCTACAATGAGCAGTTCTTC
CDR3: CATSDRGGGAYNEQFF

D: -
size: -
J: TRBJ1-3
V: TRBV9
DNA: TGTGCCAGCAGTCCCGACCCAGGCTCTGGAAACACCATATATTTT
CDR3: CASSPDPGSGNTIYF

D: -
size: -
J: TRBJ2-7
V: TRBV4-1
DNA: TGCGCCAGCAGCCGGATGCCGCGGGGCTACGAGCAGTACTTC
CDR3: CASSRMPRGYEQYF

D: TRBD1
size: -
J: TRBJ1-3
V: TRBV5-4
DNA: TGTGCCAGCAGCTTGGCCCCGGGACAGGGAAGTGGAAACACCATATATTTT
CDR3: CASSLAPGQGSGNTIYF

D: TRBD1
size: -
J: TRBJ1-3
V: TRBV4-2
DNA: TGTGCCAGCAGCCTGGAGGGTGGGGGACAGGCCGGAAACACCATATATTTT
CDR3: CASSLEGGGQAGNTIYF

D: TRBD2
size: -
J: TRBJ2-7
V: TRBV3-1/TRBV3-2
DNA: TGTGCCAGCAGCCAATCGGGGGGACTAGCCCACGAGCAGTACTTC
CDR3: CASSQSGGLAHEQYF

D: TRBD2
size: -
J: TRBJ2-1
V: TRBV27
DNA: TGTGCCAGCAGTTCGTCCCTAGCGGGAGGGCCTCGAGAGCAGTTCTTC
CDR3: CASSSSLAGGPREQFF

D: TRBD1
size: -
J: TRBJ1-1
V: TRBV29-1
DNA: TGCAGCGCTCATGACAGGGGGCTGGGAACGAACACTGAAGCTTTCTTT
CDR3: CSAHDRGLGTNTEAFF

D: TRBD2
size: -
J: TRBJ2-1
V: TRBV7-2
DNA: TGTGCCAGCAGCTTAGCGCTAGCGGGAGCTACAATCCTCAATGAGCAGTTCTTC
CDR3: CASSLALAGATILNEQFF

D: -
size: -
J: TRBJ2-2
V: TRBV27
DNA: TGTGCCAGCGGCTCTTCTCGAGGGCGGGCCGGGGAGCTGTTTTTT
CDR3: CASGSSRGRAGELFF

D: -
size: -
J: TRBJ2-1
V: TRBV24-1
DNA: TGTGCCACCAGTGGTGCCGGCAATGAGCAGTTCTTC
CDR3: CATSGAGNEQFF

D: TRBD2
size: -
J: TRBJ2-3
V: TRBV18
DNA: TGTGCCAGCTCACCCGGACTAGCGGGAGGGCCAGATACGCAGTATTTT
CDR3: CASSPGLAGGPDTQYF

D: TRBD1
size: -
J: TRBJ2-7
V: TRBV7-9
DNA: TGTGCCAGCAGCCCGGGGACAGGGAGCTCCTACGAGCAGTACTTC
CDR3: CASSPGTGSSYEQYF

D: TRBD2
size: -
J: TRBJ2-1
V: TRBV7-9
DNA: TGTGCCAGCAGCTTGGGGACTAGCGGGAGTAATGAGCAGTTCTTC
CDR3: CASSLGTSGSNEQFF

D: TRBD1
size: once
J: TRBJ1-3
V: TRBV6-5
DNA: TGTGCCAGCAGACCGGACAGGGCTGGAAACACCATATATTTT
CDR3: CASRPDRAGNTIYF

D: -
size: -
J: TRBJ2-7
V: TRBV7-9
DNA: TGTGCCAGCAGCTTAGGTGGGACACCCCCCTACGAGCAGTACTTC
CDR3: CASSLGGTPPYEQYF

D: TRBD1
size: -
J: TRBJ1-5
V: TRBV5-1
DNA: TGCGCCAGCAGCCTGGGACAGGGTGGCAATCAGCCCCAGCATTTT
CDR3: CASSLGQGGNQPQHF